These 31 T cell receptor beta chains originate from one sample sequenced in a study of blood T cell repertoires in COVID-19. Some clones are missing from TCRdb's copy, which holds only in-frame ones; the method was immunoSEQ multiplex PCR. Counted here are about 38,000 clones, 84% occurring once; the ten biggest clones make up approximately 1.6%. Specimen: peripheral blood. The receptors shown here come from a man between 60 and 75 years old with COVID-19, enrolled during active disease.

The V gene is TRBV5-1, the J gene TRBJ1-3; maybe TRBD1 (6 bases). In germline, CDR1 is SGHRS, CDR2 YFSETQ. The CDR3 totals 15 residues. Trimming pared 3 bases from V and 1 base from J, leaving 11 bases between. CDR3 nucleotide sequence: TGCGCCAGCAGCTCAACAGGGCGGTCTGGAAACACCATATATTTT. This translates into CASSSTGRSGNTIYF. The full variable domain, its missing parts supplied by reference TRBV5-1 and TRBJ1-3, is KAGVTQTPRYLIKTRGQQVTLSCSPISGHRSVSWYQQTPGQGLQFLFEYFSETQRNKGNFPGRFSGRQFSNSRSEMNVSTLELGDSALYLCASSSTGRSGNTIYFGEGSWLTVV.

The rearrangement links TRBV29-1 to TRBJ2-2; D is possibly TRBD1 (6 bases). In germline, CDR1 is SQVTM, CDR2 ANQGSEA. There are 15 residues in the CDR3. V was shortened by 4 bases and J by 3 bases, with 15 bases between the two germline ends. In nucleotides, the CDR3 is TGCAGCGTTGGGGGGCGGACAGCTCACACCGGGGAGCTGTTTTTT. Translated: CSVGGRTAHTGELFF.

This clone was seen a handful of times. The J gene is TRBJ1-3, the V gene TRBV7-2, with TRBD1 matching over 8 bases. CDR1 and CDR2 from the germline V gene are SGHTA and FQGNSA. Unmatched junction bases numbered 3, after V lost 1 base and J lost 4 bases. This CDR3 is 15 amino acids long. The chain's CDR3 is CASSLGPGGGNTIYF. CDR3 nucleotide sequence: TGTGCCAGCAGCTTAGGTCCAGGGGGCGGAAACACCATATATTTT.

V gene TRBV27 combines with J gene TRBJ2-7, with 10 bases aligning to TRBD2. Germline lookup yields CDR1 MNHEY and CDR2 SMNVEV (reference sequence). CDR3 length equals 13 residues. After removal of 6 bases from V and 7 bases from J, the junction contained 6 bases not matched to a gene. In nucleotides, the CDR3 is TGTGCCAGCAGGACTAGCGGGTTGAAGGAGCAGTACTTC. Protein: CASRTSGLKEQYF.

The rearrangement links TRBV30 to TRBJ2-1; weak D call: TRBD2 (5 bases). The V gene lost 0 bases and the J gene lost 9 bases, with 12 bases spanning the gap. The CDR3 is made up of 13 amino acids. Germline V lookup: CDR1 GTSNPN, CDR2 SVGIG (reference sequence). The CDR3 here is CAWSVLAGSEQFF. The CDR3 DNA reads TGTGCCTGGAGTGTACTGGCTGGGAGTGAGCAGTTCTTC. The full variable domain, completed using reference TRBV30 and TRBJ2-1, is SQTIHQWPATLVQPVGSPLSLECTVEGTSNPNLYWYRQAAGRGLQLLFYSVGIGQISSEVPQNLSASRPQDRQFILSSKKLLLSDSGFYLCAWSVLAGSEQFFGPGTRLTVL.

This clone was picked up one time. The V gene is TRBV6-2 or TRBV6-3, the J gene TRBJ1-1; the D gene is possibly TRBD1 (5 bases). V lost 0 bases and J lost 1, with 15 bases in between. Looked up from germline, CDR1 is MNHEY and CDR2 is SVGEGT. The CDR3 is 17 residues long. CDR3 region: CASSYSAAGVRNTEAFF. The CDR3 region has the DNA TGTGCCAGCAGTTACTCGGCCGCGGGGGTCCGGAACACTGAAGCTTTCTTT.

The CDR3 sequence is CASSLFRGNSPLHF. CDR3 coding DNA: TGTGCCAGCAGCCTCTTTCGGGGAAATTCACCCCTCCACTTT. The V call is TRBV6-5, the J call TRBJ1-6, with D unresolved. The germline V gene has CDR1 MNHEY and CDR2 SVGAGI. CDR3 length equals 14 residues. V was clipped by 6 bases and J by 7 bases, with 13 bases between them.

A single count supports this clone. J is TRBJ2-1 and V is TRBV7-2; D gene ambiguous. Looked up from germline, CDR1 is SGHTA and CDR2 is FQGNSA. V lost 5 bases and J lost 5, with 7 bases in between. The CDR3 runs 12 residues. CDR3 DNA: TGTGCCAGCAGCCCCCTTCACAATGAGCAGTTCTTC. Its translation is CASSPLHNEQFF.

The chain recombines TRBV6-5 with TRBJ1-2; no firm D call. Trimming cost V 6 bases and J 7 bases, with 9 bases left between them. Germline CDR1 MNHEY, CDR2 SVGAGI. The CDR3 covers 11 residues. The CDR3 nucleotides read TGTGCCAGCAGGGGAAGCGGTGGCTACACCTTC. This sequence encodes CASRGSGGYTF.

This chain connects TRBV5-1 to TRBJ1-4; 9 nucleotides line up with TRBD1. CDR1 is SGHRS and CDR2 is YFSETQ in the germline V gene. Trimming cost V 5 bases and J 6 bases; bases outside gene matches: 2. The CDR3 has 13 amino acids. CDR3 sequence: CASSGTGYEKLFF. The CDR3 nucleotides read TGCGCCAGCAGTGGGACAGGGTATGAAAAACTGTTTTTT.

V gene TRBV3-1 (or the pseudogene TRBV3-2) combines with J gene TRBJ1-3, with D maybe TRBD1 (5 bases). The CDR3 is 19 amino acids. The V gene lost 0 bases and the J gene lost 3 bases, with 21 bases spanning the gap. CDR1 and CDR2 (germline): LGHDT, YNNKEL (reference sequence). For the CDR3, the DNA is TGTGCCAGCAGCCAAGATCAACGGGGGGGAGCCCGAGGTGGAAACACCATATATTTT. It translates to CASSQDQRGGARGGNTIYF.

This chain links TRBV6-6 with TRBJ1-6; D is unresolved. CDR1 MNHNY and CDR2 SVGAGI come from the germline V gene (reference sequence). Between the trimmed V and J ends, which lost 6 bases and 4 bases, there was a span of 13 bases. The CDR3 is made up of 15 amino acids. The CDR3 DNA sequence: TGTGCCAGCAGCTCGGGCGGACTGTATAATTCACCCCTCCACTTT. Translating it yields CASSSGGLYNSPLHF.

The chain employs TRBV7-8 and TRBJ1-5, with TRBD1 matching over 8 bases. This CDR3 spans 14 amino acids. V was pared by 6 bases and J by 5 bases, with 6 bases of the junction left unmatched. Germline CDR1 is SGHVS and CDR2 is FQNEAQ. Here the CDR3 reads CASRPDRGDQPQHF. CDR3 DNA sequence: TGTGCCAGCAGACCCGACAGGGGAGATCAGCCCCAGCATTTT.

This clone has just one count. The chain employs TRBV4-1 and TRBJ2-1; 7 nucleotides line up with TRBD1. This CDR3 region has 15 residues. The trim removed 0 bases at V and 8 bases at J, leaving 7 bases unmatched. The V gene's germline CDR1 is MGHRA and CDR2 YSYEKL. The CDR3 sequence: CASSQEERRGHEQFF. The CDR3 DNA reads as TGCGCCAGCAGCCAAGAGGAACGTAGGGGGCATGAGCAGTTCTTC.

The chain couples TRBV7-7 to TRBJ2-1, with 14 bases identical to TRBD2. The V and J ends lost 5 bases and 8 bases, in that order; junction bases with no gene match: 5. Germline loops: CDR1 SSHAT, CDR2 FNYEAQ (reference sequence). The CDR3 is 15 residues long. CDR3 nucleotides: TGTGCCAGCAGCACCGGGACTAGCGGGAGCGATGAGCAGTTCTTC. It encodes CASSTGTSGSDEQFF.

The chain is built from TRBV11-3 and TRBJ2-7; 9 bases match TRBD1. This CDR3 has 15 residues. Looked up from germline, CDR1 is SGHNT and CDR2 is YENEEA. With V trimmed by 8 bases and J by 4 bases, 12 bases remained unmatched. The CDR3 nucleotides are TGTGCCAGCTTCAACGGGACAGGGAGACTTTACGAGCAGTACTTC. Protein product: CASFNGTGRLYEQYF.

The rearrangement uses TRBV3-1 (or the pseudogene TRBV3-2) and TRBJ1-4; 8 positions agree with TRBD1. With 3 bases clipped from V and 0 bases from J, the junction kept 9 bases outside the gene matches. Germline V gene sequence: CDR1 LGHDT, CDR2 YNNKEL (reference sequence). The CDR3 loop spans 18 amino acids. CDR3 in amino acids: CASSQTGQEDPTNEKLFF. The CDR3 region has the DNA TGTGCCAGCAGCCAGACGGGACAGGAAGACCCAACTAATGAAAAACTGTTTTTT.

V is TRBV4-2 and J is TRBJ1-2, with 9 bases fitting TRBD1. V gave up 0 bases and J gave up 8 bases; unmatched junction bases: 7. The CDR3 consists of 15 residues. Germline-derived CDR1 and CDR2 are LGHNA and YNFKEQ. In DNA form, the CDR3 reads TGTGCCAGCAGCCAAGATATCGACAGGGGGAACGGCTACACCTTC. As protein: CASSQDIDRGNGYTF.

This CDR3 reads CASSFPPTTGGRTDTQYF. In nucleotides, the CDR3 is TGTGCCAGCAGTTTCCCCCCCACGACAGGGGGTCGCACAGATACGCAGTATTTT. The genes are TRBV28 and TRBJ2-3; TRBD1 agrees at 9 bases. Germline V CDR1 and CDR2: MDHEN, SYDVKM. J gave up 1 base and V 3 bases, and 11 bases lay outside the gene matches. This CDR3 spans 18 amino acids.

The rearrangement uses TRBV3-1 (or the pseudogene TRBV3-2) and TRBJ1-6; the D gene is possibly TRBD1 (5 bases). This CDR3 is 15 amino acids long. CDR1 and CDR2 (germline): LGHDT, YNNKEL (reference sequence). V lost 0 bases and J lost 10, with 13 bases in between. Written as DNA, the CDR3 is TGTGCCAGCAGCCAAGACGCTTTGGCAGGGTCACCCCTCCACTTT. Its protein product is CASSQDALAGSPLHF.

This clone was detected only a few times. The chain has TRBV19 and TRBJ1-5; D is perhaps TRBD1 (6 bases). The germline V gene encodes CDR1 LNHDA and CDR2 SQIVND (reference sequence). The V and J ends lost 6 bases and 5 bases respectively, with 11 bases between them. The length of the CDR3 is 13 residues. The CDR3 reads CASRRTAHQPQHF. The CDR3 nucleotides are TGTGCCAGTAGACGGACAGCTCATCAGCCCCAGCATTTT. Filled out from reference TRBV19 and TRBJ1-5, the complete variable domain reads DGGITQSPKYLFRKEGQNVTLSCEQNLNHDAMYWYRQDPGQGLRLIYYSQIVNDFQKGDIAEGYSVSREKKESFPLTVTSAQKNPTAFYLCASRRTAHQPQHFGDGTRLSIL.

The J gene is TRBJ2-2, the V gene TRBV19, with D perhaps TRBD1 (6 bases). Trimming left V 9 bases short and J 1 base short, with 15 bases between. The germline gives CDR1 LNHDA, CDR2 SQIVND (reference sequence). The CDR3 is 15 residues long. The CDR3 DNA is TGTGCCAGCCTTTCCGGGACACGGAACACCGGGGAGCTGTTTTTT. Residues: CASLSGTRNTGELFF.

This rearrangement joins TRBV2 to TRBJ2-3, with 7 bases matching TRBD2. The CDR3 runs 13 residues. Trimming cost V 5 bases and J 6 bases; bases outside gene matches: 5. Germline CDR1 and CDR2: SNHLY and FYNNEI. The CDR3 DNA sequence: TGTGCCAGCAGTCGGCAGGGAGGGGATACGCAGTATTTT. It codes for CASSRQGGDTQYF.

A few counts support this clone. The rearrangement links TRBV2 to TRBJ2-3; the D is unclear. The CDR3 extends over 15 amino acids. The ends were cut back, 7 bases at V and 2 bases at J, with 16 bases in the middle. CDR1 is SNHLY and CDR2 is FYNNEI in the germline V gene. CDR3 protein: CASTPPRVYTDTQYF. In DNA form, the CDR3 reads TGTGCCAGCACCCCCCCTAGAGTGTACACAGATACGCAGTATTTT.

The chain links TRBV9 to TRBJ1-1; weak D call: TRBD1 (5 bases). The CDR3 has 15 residues. Trimming stripped 3 bases from V and 1 base from J, with 13 bases between. Germline lookup yields CDR1 SGDLS and CDR2 YYNGEE. The CDR3 DNA reads as TGTGCCAGCAGCGCCCAGGGCCTCGGGAACACTGAAGCTTTCTTT. As protein: CASSAQGLGNTEAFF. The full variable domain, its missing parts supplied by reference TRBV9 and TRBJ1-1, is DSGVTQTPKHLITATGQRVTLRCSPRSGDLSVYWYQQSLDQGLQFLIQYYNGEERAKGNILERFSAQQFPDLHSELNLSSLELGDSALYFCASSAQGLGNTEAFFGQGTRLTVV.

The chain couples TRBV6-5 to TRBJ1-4, with TRBD1 as a possible D gene (6 bases). V lost 10 bases and J 8 bases, leaving 17 bases between the germline ends. Germline CDR1 MNHEY, CDR2 SVGAGI. This CDR3 spans 13 amino acids. The DNA for the CDR3 is TGTGCCACCAGACAGGTGAAGAAGGAAAAACTGTTTTTT. It translates to CATRQVKKEKLFF.

The chain combines TRBV7-9 with TRBJ2-5; the D gene is possibly TRBD2 (6 bases). The germline V gene encodes CDR1 SEHNR and CDR2 FQNEAQ (reference sequence). This CDR3 has 14 amino acids. The V end was cut by 3 bases, the J end by 5 bases, with 13 bases between. CDR3 loop: CASSLGQEGETQYF. In DNA form, the CDR3 reads TGTGCCAGCAGCTTGGGCCAGGAGGGGGAGACCCAGTACTTC.

This chain links TRBV9 with TRBJ2-5; TRBD2 matches 7 bases. There are 15 residues in the CDR3. V was clipped by 0 bases and J by 7 bases; unmatched bases: 9. CDR1 SGDLS and CDR2 YYNGEE come from the germline V gene. The CDR3 sequence is CASSVGVRGEGTQYF. Written as DNA, the CDR3 is TGTGCCAGCAGCGTAGGGGTTCGGGGGGAGGGGACCCAGTACTTC.

The chain joins TRBV27 to TRBJ2-7; 16 positions agree with TRBD2. V lost 6 bases and J lost 6; bases outside the gene matches: 11. Germline CDR1 and CDR2: MNHEY and SMNVEV (reference sequence). CDR3 size: 17 residues. Written as DNA, the CDR3 is TGTGCCAGCAGGATCCTCGGGACTAGCGGGAGGGCCGGCGAGCAGTACTTC. As protein: CASRILGTSGRAGEQYF.

This chain uses TRBV29-1 with TRBJ2-4, with D uncertain. The length of the CDR3 is 13 residues. The V gene lost 1 base and the J gene lost 0 bases, with 4 bases spanning the gap. The germline V gene encodes CDR1 SQVTM and CDR2 ANQGSEA. This CDR3 reads CSVEGAAKNIQYF. In DNA, the CDR3 is TGCAGCGTTGAAGGGGCAGCCAAAAACATTCAGTACTTC.

This chain links TRBV28 with TRBJ1-3; no reliable D call. Deletions cut 2 bases from V and 4 bases from J, with 12 bases between. Germline V lookup: CDR1 MDHEN, CDR2 SYDVKM. The CDR3 runs to 15 residues. The CDR3 loop is CASSLLGRRGNTIYF. In DNA, the CDR3 is TGTGCCAGCAGTTTACTGGGGAGACGAGGAAACACCATATATTTT.